This TCR beta chain was sequenced during a study of shared clonotypes between healthy human individuals. Study context: Per donor, three plates held CD4 naive cells, three held CD4 memory, two held CD8 naive and one held CD8 memory. Notes on the study in general: In general, naive subsets displayed greater estimated richness than memory subsets did. Roughly 4.7% was the fraction of naive CD4 clonotypes found shared across a few donors.

The length of the CDR3 is 14 residues. Trimming at V came to 4 bases and at J to 2 bases, leaving 6 bases not matched to a gene. The V gene's germline CDR1 is SGHRS and CDR2 YFSETQ. As to this clone: Its antigen is undetermined.

The repertoire was sequenced with immunoSEQ multiplex PCR; TCRdb's copy has only in-frame clones and lacks some. The sample yields 150,000 to 200,000 clones, about 93% seen once. The source of this sequence is a woman aged 25 to 39 in good health. Source material: naive CD4+ T cells sorted from blood. Subset here: CD45RA+ positively selected. This chain links TRBV5-1 with TRBJ2-7, with TRBD1 identical over 7 bases. CDR3 coding DNA: TGCGCCAGCAGCCCAGGGACAGCTACCTACGAGCAGTACTTC. Residues: CASSPGTATYEQYF.